The clone carrying this T cell receptor beta chain was found many times. What it recognizes is unknown. Germline values: CDR1 LNHDA, CDR2 SQIVND (reference sequence). The CDR3 runs to 16 residues. V gave up 4 bases and J gave up 6 bases; unmatched junction bases: 7. This specimen belongs to a study of T cells in Graves' hyperthyroidism and ophthalmopathy. General study findings and limits: Most thyroid clonotypes with frequency above 0.001 were detected in blood.

Template material for amplifying TCR beta CDR3 regions consisted of RNA transcripts. The HTBI primer set was used in a first-round RT-PCR of the TCR CDR3. TCRdb ran MiXCR on the multiplex PCR reads and lists one entry per CDR3 protein. Among about 260,000 distinct CDR3 sequences, 16% were seen once, and the ten largest hold 25% to 30%. Out of 10 ml of fresh peripheral blood came the PBMCs. The specimen sequenced was blood. J is TRBJ2-3 and V is TRBV19; TRBD2 matches at 13 bases. This receptor was obtained from a woman aged 18-29 years with Graves' ophthalmopathy. This CDR3 reads CASSTPGLAGVDTQYF. As DNA, the CDR3 is TGTGCCAGTAGTACCCCCGGACTAGCGGGAGTGGATACGCAGTATTTT.